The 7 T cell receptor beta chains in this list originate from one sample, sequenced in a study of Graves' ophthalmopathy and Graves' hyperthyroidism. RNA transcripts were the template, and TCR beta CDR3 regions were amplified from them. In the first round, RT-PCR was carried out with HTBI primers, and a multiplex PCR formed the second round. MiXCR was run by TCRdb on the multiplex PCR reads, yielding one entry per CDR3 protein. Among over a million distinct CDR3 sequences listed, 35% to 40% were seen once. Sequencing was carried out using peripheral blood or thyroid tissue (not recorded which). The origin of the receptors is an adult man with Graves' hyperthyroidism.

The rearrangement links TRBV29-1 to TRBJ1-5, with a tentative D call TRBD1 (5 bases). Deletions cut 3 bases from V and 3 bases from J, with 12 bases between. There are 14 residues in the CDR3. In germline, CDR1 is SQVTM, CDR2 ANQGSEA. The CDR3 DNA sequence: TGCAGCGTTGACAGGGACGACACCAATCAGCCCCAGCATTTT. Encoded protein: CSVDRDDTNQPQHF.

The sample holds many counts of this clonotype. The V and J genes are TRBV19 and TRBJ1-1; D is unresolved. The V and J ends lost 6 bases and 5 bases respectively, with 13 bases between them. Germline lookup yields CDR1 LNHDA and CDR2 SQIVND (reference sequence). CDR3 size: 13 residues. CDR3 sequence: CASRTDVWTEAFF. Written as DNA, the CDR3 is TGTGCCAGTAGGACGGACGTATGGACTGAAGCTTTCTTT.

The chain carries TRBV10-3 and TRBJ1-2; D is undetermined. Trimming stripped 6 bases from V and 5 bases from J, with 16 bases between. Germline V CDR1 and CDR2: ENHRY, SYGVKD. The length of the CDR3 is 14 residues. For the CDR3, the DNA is TGTGCCATCAGCGTTCGGACCGGGTGGTATGGCTACACCTTC. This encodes CAISVRTGWYGYTF.

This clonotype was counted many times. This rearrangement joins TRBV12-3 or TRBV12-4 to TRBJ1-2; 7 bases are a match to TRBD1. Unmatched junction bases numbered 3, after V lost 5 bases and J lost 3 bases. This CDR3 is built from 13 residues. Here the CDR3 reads CASSRQGHYGYTF. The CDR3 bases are TGTGCCAGCAGTCGACAGGGACACTATGGCTACACCTTC.

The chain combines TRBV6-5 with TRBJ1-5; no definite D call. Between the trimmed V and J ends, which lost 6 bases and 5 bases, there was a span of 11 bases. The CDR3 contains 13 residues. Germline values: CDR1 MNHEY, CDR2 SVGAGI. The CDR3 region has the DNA TGTGCCAGCAGCCTATACCTGGATCAGCCCCAGCATTTT. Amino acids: CASSLYLDQPQHF.

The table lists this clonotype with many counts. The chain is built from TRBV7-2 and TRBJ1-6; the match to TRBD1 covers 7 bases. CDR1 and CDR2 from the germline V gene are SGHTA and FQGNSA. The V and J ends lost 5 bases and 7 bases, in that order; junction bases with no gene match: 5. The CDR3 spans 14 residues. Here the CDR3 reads CASSVRGRNSPLHF. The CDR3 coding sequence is TGTGCCAGCAGCGTAAGGGGGCGAAATTCACCCCTCCACTTT.

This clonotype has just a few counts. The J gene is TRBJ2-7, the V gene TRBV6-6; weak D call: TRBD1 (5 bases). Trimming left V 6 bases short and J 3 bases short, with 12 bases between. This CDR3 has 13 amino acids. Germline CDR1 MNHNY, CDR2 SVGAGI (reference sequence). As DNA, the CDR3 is TGTGCCAGCAGCCAACAGGACCACTACGAGCAGTACTTC. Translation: CASSQQDHYEQYF.